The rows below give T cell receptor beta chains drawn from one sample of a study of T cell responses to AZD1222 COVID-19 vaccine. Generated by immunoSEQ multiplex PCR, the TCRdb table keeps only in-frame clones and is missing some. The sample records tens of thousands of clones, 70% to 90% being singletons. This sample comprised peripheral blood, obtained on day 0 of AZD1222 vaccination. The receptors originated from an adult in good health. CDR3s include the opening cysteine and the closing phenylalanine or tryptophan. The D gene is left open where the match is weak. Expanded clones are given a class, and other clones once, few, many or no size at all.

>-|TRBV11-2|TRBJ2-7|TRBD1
CASSLGGQGAREQYF
TGTGCCAGCAGCTTAGGAGGCCAGGGGGCGAGGGAGCAGTACTTC
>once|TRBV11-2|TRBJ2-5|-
CASSPRYLRQETQYF
TGTGCCAGCAGCCCCAGATATCTGCGTCAAGAGACCCAGTACTTC
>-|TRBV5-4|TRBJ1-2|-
CASSLLAGDGYTF
TGTGCCAGCAGCTTGTTGGCGGGGGATGGCTACACCTTC
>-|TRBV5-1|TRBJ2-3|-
CASSGSGHGSDTQYF
TGCGCCAGCAGCGGGTCTGGACACGGCTCAGATACGCAGTATTTT
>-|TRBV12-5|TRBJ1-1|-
CASGLSGYEAFF
TGTGCTAGTGGTTTGTCGGGGTATGAAGCTTTCTTT
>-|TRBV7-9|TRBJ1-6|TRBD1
CASSPDRLNSPLHF
TGTGCCAGCAGCCCGGACAGGCTCAATTCACCCCTCCACTTT
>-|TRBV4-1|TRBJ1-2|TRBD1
CASSQPMTGGYGYTF
TGCGCCAGCAGCCAACCCATGACAGGGGGCTATGGCTACACCTTC
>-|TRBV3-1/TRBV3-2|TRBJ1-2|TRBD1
CASARQGQTSTFHGYTF
TGTGCCAGCGCGCGACAGGGACAAACATCAACCTTCCATGGCTACACCTTC
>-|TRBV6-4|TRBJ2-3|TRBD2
CASRAGGLTDTQYF
TGTGCCAGCAGGGCGGGGGGCCTCACAGATACGCAGTATTTT
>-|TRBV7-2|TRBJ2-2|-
CASSSGWGSRELFF
TGTGCCAGCAGCTCTGGTTGGGGAAGCCGGGAGCTGTTTTTT
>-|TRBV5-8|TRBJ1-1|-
CASSRGGNTEAFF
TGTGCCAGCAGCCGAGGGGGGAACACTGAAGCTTTCTTT
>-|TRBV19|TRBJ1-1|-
CASSNRPGRGNTEAFF
TGTGCCAGTAGTAACAGGCCAGGGAGGGGAAACACTGAAGCTTTCTTT
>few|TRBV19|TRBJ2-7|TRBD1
CATSPGQGVRYEQYF
TGTGCCACATCTCCTGGACAGGGGGTTCGTTACGAGCAGTACTTC
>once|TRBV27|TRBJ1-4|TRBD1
CASSLSGTGGRIKLFF
TGTGCCAGCAGTTTATCGGGGACAGGGGGCAGGATAAAACTGTTTTTT
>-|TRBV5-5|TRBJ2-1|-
CASSPGGRGYNEQFF
TGTGCCAGCAGCCCTGGTGGGAGGGGGTACAATGAGCAGTTCTTC
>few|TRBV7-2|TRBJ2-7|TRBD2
CASSVSGRDHEQYF
TGTGCCAGCAGCGTTAGCGGGAGGGACCACGAGCAGTACTTC
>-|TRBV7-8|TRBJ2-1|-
CASSLAWAISYNEQFF
TGTGCCAGCAGCTTAGCTTGGGCTATATCTTACAATGAGCAGTTCTTC
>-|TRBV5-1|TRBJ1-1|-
CASATQGMNTEAFF
TGCGCCAGCGCGACCCAGGGGATGAACACTGAAGCTTTCTTT
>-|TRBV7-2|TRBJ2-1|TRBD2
CASSRYSGTLSNEQFF
TGTGCCAGCAGCCGCTATAGCGGGACATTGTCCAATGAGCAGTTCTTC
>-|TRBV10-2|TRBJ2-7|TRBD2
CASSEFASGGSYEQYF
TGCGCCAGCAGTGAGTTCGCTAGCGGGGGGTCCTACGAGCAGTACTTC
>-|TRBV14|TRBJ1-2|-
CASSLLGEGGYTF
TGTGCCAGCAGCCTTCTGGGAGAAGGAGGCTACACCTTC
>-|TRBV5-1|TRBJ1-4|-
CASSAGSTGLREKLFF
TGCGCCAGCAGCGCGGGATCTACAGGGCTCCGTGAAAAACTGTTTTTT
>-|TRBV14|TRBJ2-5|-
CASSYSVGETQYF
TGTGCCAGCAGCTATAGCGTAGGAGAGACCCAGTACTTC
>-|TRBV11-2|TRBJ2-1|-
CASSLDIRPYNEQFF
TGTGCCAGCAGCTTAGATATCCGGCCGTACAATGAGCAGTTCTTC
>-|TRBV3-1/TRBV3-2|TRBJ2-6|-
CASSQTLRQLLSGANVLTF
TGTGCCAGCAGCCAAACTCTGAGACAGTTGCTGTCTGGGGCCAACGTCCTGACTTTC
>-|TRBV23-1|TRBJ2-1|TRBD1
CASSQSWDRVGAALNEQFF
TGCGCCAGCAGTCAATCGTGGGACAGGGTAGGGGCGGCCTTGAATGAGCAGTTCTTC
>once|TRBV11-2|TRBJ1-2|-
CASSLPGDSYGYTF
TGTGCCAGCAGCTTACCAGGGGATTCCTATGGCTACACCTTC
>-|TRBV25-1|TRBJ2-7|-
CASTEGQGYHEQYF
TGTGCCAGCACCGAGGGGCAGGGATATCACGAGCAGTACTTC
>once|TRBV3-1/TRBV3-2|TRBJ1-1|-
CASRRKGDTLNTEAFF
TGTGCCAGCAGGCGAAAGGGCGACACCTTGAACACTGAAGCTTTCTTT
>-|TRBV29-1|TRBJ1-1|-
CSVGGANTEAFF
TGCAGCGTTGGTGGGGCCAACACTGAAGCTTTCTTT
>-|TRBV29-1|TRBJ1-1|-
CSAWGGKSEAFF
TGCAGCGCCTGGGGGGGGAAGTCTGAAGCTTTCTTT
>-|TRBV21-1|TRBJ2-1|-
CASSKVGTNSYNEQFF
TGTGCCAGCAGCAAAGTTGGGACAAACTCCTACAATGAGCAGTTCTTC
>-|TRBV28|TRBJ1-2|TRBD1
CASRAGTARGYTF
TGTGCCAGCAGAGCCGGGACAGCGAGAGGCTACACCTTC
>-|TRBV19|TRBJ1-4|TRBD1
CASSAQGATNEKLFF
TGTGCCAGTAGTGCCCAGGGGGCAACTAATGAAAAACTGTTTTTT
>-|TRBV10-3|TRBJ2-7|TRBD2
CAISASGGSYEQYF
TGTGCCATCAGTGCTAGCGGGGGATCATACGAGCAGTACTTC
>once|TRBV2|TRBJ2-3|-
CASSVSTDTQYF
TGTGCCAGCAGTGTATCCACAGATACGCAGTATTTT
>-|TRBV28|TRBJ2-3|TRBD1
CASSTGGAEGDTQYF
TGTGCCAGCAGCACAGGGGGCGCGGAAGGAGATACGCAGTATTTT
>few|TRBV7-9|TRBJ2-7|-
CASSLVRTEGNEQYF
TGTGCCAGCAGCTTAGTTAGGACGGAGGGCAACGAGCAGTACTTC
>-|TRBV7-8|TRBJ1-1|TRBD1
CASSLGQGWMNTEAFF
TGTGCCAGCAGCTTGGGACAGGGCTGGATGAACACTGAAGCTTTCTTT
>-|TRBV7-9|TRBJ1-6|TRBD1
CASSSLGTANSPLHF
TGTGCCAGCAGCTCGCTGGGGACAGCTAATTCACCCCTCCACTTT
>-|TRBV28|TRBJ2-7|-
CASTLAGQGYEQYF
TGTGCCAGCACCCTCGCGGGGCAGGGCTACGAGCAGTACTTC
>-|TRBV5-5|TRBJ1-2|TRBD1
CASSLGGGVNYGYTF
TGTGCCAGCAGCTTGGGAGGGGGCGTTAACTATGGCTACACCTTC
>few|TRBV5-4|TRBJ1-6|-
CASSSITNSPLHF
TGTGCCAGCAGCTCCATCACAAATTCACCCCTCCACTTT